This TCR beta chain was sequenced for a study of cytotoxic CD8 clonotypes in ibrutinib-treated CLL. Study-wide context: Collecting the response samples happened after a median 12 months of treatment, with a range of 6 to 36. Study conclusions and caveats: Few clonotypes were public, and these shrank or held steady under treatment.

The CDR3 totals 12 residues. Trimming pared 1 base from V and 6 bases from J, leaving 6 bases between. Germline V lookup: CDR1 MNHNS, CDR2 SASEGT. The method was immunoSEQ multiplex PCR; TCRdb's version includes in-frame clones alone and lacks a portion of them. The sample has approximately 50,000 clones; 50% to 70% are singletons. This clone occurred many times. Antigen unknown. V gene TRBV6-1 combines with J gene TRBJ1-2; D gene unclear. Here the sequenced sample was PBMCs, taken at disease progression, from a patient treated with ibrutinib. The clonotype comes from a human donor with chronic lymphocytic leukemia. CDR3 in amino acids: CASSEVSNGYTF. In DNA form, the CDR3 reads TGTGCCAGCAGTGAAGTATCTAATGGCTACACCTTC.